These T cell receptor beta chains were read from a single sample in a study of blood T cell repertoires in COVID-19. Some clones are missing from TCRdb's copy, which holds only in-frame ones; the method was immunoSEQ multiplex PCR. The repertoire holds about 70,000 clones, with roughly 79% as singletons. The material sequenced was peripheral blood. Receptor source: a woman in her 70s with acute or convalescent COVID-19. Each CDR3 is given with its conserved first and last residue. The D gene is left open where the match is weak. Size values are once, few and many counts, or a class for expanded clones, and some rows have none.

J | D | size | length | V | DNA | CDR3
TRBJ2-2 | TRBD2 | NA | 17 | TRBV3-1/TRBV3-2 | TGTGCCAGCAGCCCCCACCGTGGCGGGAGGGCCCCCGGGGAGCTGTTTTTT | CASSPHRGGRAPGELFF
TRBJ2-7 | TRBD1 | NA | 15 | TRBV5-3 | TGTGCCAGAAGCAACGGACAGGGGATATCCTACGAGCAGTACTTC | CARSNGQGISYEQYF
TRBJ2-2 | NA | NA | 17 | TRBV7-9 | TGTGCCAGCAGCCGCCCACGGTTCCGGGCGGGTACCGGGGAGCTGTTTTTT | CASSRPRFRAGTGELFF
TRBJ2-2 | NA | NA | 17 | TRBV5-1 | TGCGCCAGCAGCATGGGAGGAATGAGGACGAACACCGGGGAGCTGTTTTTT | CASSMGGMRTNTGELFF
TRBJ1-1 | TRBD1 | NA | 16 | TRBV5-1 | TGCGCCAGCAGCCCCAGACAGGGCCCTCTAGACACTGAAGCTTTCTTT | CASSPRQGPLDTEAFF
TRBJ2-7 | NA | few | 13 | TRBV7-9 | TGTGCCAGCAGCTTCCAGGGTGTTGACGAGCAGTACTTC | CASSFQGVDEQYF
TRBJ2-3 | NA | NA | 13 | TRBV30 | TGTGCCTGGAGTAGAGGACTTTTGGATACGCAGTATTTT | CAWSRGLLDTQYF
TRBJ2-6 | TRBD2 | NA | 18 | TRBV18 | TGTGCCAGCTCACCTCTCCTAGCGGGATCTGACGGGGCCAACGTCCTGACTTTC | CASSPLLAGSDGANVLTF
TRBJ2-1 | NA | NA | 16 | TRBV5-4 | TGTGCCAGCAGCCCTGCTGAGTACCGCTCCTACAATGAGCAGTTCTTC | CASSPAEYRSYNEQFF
TRBJ1-4 | NA | NA | 13 | TRBV2 | TGTGCCAGCAGTGGGCGGATGAATGAAAAACTGTTTTTT | CASSGRMNEKLFF
TRBJ1-3 | NA | NA | 16 | TRBV3-1/TRBV3-2 | TGTGCCAGCAGCCTCCCCTCGGCGGGGTTTGGAAACACCATATATTTT | CASSLPSAGFGNTIYF
TRBJ2-7 | NA | NA | 16 | TRBV14 | TGTGCCAGCAGCCTGATGGGGAGCGGCAGCTCCTACGAGCAGTACTTC | CASSLMGSGSSYEQYF
TRBJ1-1 | NA | once | 15 | TRBV15 | TGTGCCACCAGCAGGCCGAGGCAGGGGAACACTGAAGCTTTCTTT | CATSRPRQGNTEAFF
TRBJ1-6 | NA | NA | 15 | TRBV4-2 | TGTGCCAGCAGCCAAGATGGGCGATATAATTCACCCCTCCACTTT | CASSQDGRYNSPLHF
TRBJ1-2 | NA | once | 13 | TRBV2 | TGTGCCACCCTGGACAGAGGGAACTATGGCTACACCTTC | CATLDRGNYGYTF
TRBJ2-1 | NA | NA | 13 | TRBV2 | TGTGCCTTTACGGACTTCTCCTACAATGAGCAGTTCTTC | CAFTDFSYNEQFF
TRBJ1-2 | TRBD1 | NA | 15 | TRBV9 | TGTGCCAGCAGCGTCGGGGACAGGGGAAACTATGGCTACACCTTC | CASSVGDRGNYGYTF
TRBJ2-3 | TRBD2 | NA | 18 | TRBV27 | TGTGCCAGCAGTTTATCGTGGGTAGCGGGAGTGGGCACAGATACGCAGTATTTT | CASSLSWVAGVGTDTQYF
TRBJ2-2 | TRBD1 | many | 15 | TRBV6-4 | TGTGCCAGCAGTCCGGGACAGGGGGGCGCCGGGGAGCTGTTTTTT | CASSPGQGGAGELFF
TRBJ1-1 | TRBD1 | few | 15 | TRBV27 | TGTGCCAGCAGTGGGCCGGGACAGGGAGTGCGTGAAGCTTTCTTT | CASSGPGQGVREAFF
TRBJ1-1 | NA | few | 13 | TRBV5-1 | TGCGCCAGCAGCTTGCAGTCTTACACTGAAGCTTTCTTT | CASSLQSYTEAFF
TRBJ1-2 | NA | once | 16 | TRBV29-1 | TGCAGCGTTGAAGGCCCTTTGGGCAACACTAACTATGGCTACACCTTC | CSVEGPLGNTNYGYTF
TRBJ2-7 | NA | NA | 14 | TRBV4-1 | TGCGCCAGCAGCCCATATGCGGGATCCTACGAGCAGTACTTC | CASSPYAGSYEQYF
TRBJ2-7 | NA | NA | 16 | TRBV6-2/TRBV6-3 | TGTGCCAGCAGTTACTCCGGTGGGCCGTCGAACTACGAGCAGTACTTC | CASSYSGGPSNYEQYF
TRBJ2-1 | TRBD1 | NA | 14 | TRBV28 | TGTGCCAGCAGGGCCTTTAACAGGGGTAATGAGCAGTTCTTC | CASRAFNRGNEQFF
TRBJ1-5 | NA | NA | 15 | TRBV2 | TGTGCCAGCACCCGAGGGGGGGCAAGCAATCAGCCCCAGCATTTT | CASTRGGASNQPQHF
TRBJ1-2 | TRBD1 | NA | 15 | TRBV19 | TGTGCCAGTAGCGGACAGGGATTGGCGGTACGAGGCTACACCTTC | CASSGQGLAVRGYTF
TRBJ2-1 | TRBD2 | NA | 19 | TRBV15 | TGTGCCACCAGCAGGGCCGGGACTAGCGGGAGTTTTCCCCGCAATGAGCAGTTCTTC | CATSRAGTSGSFPRNEQFF
TRBJ1-1 | NA | NA | 14 | TRBV7-8 | TGTGCCAGCATCGGTAAACAGGGTCGGACTGAAGCTTTCTTT | CASIGKQGRTEAFF
TRBJ2-1 | NA | NA | 15 | TRBV5-4 | TGTGCCAGCAGCTTGGGACAGGTGTTCTACAATGAGCAGTTCTTC | CASSLGQVFYNEQFF
TRBJ2-5 | NA | NA | 15 | TRBV28 | TGTGCCAGCAGTTTTGGGCAGGGAATATGGCAGACCCAGTACTTC | CASSFGQGIWQTQYF
TRBJ2-2 | TRBD2 | NA | 18 | TRBV7-8 | TGTGCCAGCAGCCTCAAGCGGGAGGGCCGTATTGGCACCGGGGAGCTGTTTTTT | CASSLKREGRIGTGELFF
TRBJ1-2 | NA | few | 14 | TRBV9 | TGTGCCAGCAGCGTAGAGGAGGGTAACTATGGCTACACCTTC | CASSVEEGNYGYTF
TRBJ2-1 | NA | NA | 10 | TRBV29-1 | TGCAGCGTTGGGTCAGATGAGCAGTTCTTC | CSVGSDEQFF
TRBJ1-3 | TRBD1 | few | 16 | TRBV4-2 | TGTGCCAGCAGCCAAATCTCGACAGGGGGCCGAAACACCATATATTTT | CASSQISTGGRNTIYF
TRBJ2-7 | TRBD1 | NA | 15 | TRBV6-5 | TGTGCCAGCAGTCTTCTAAGACAGGGTGGGAACGAGCAGTACTTC | CASSLLRQGGNEQYF
TRBJ2-1 | TRBD2 | NA | 17 | TRBV7-9 | TGTGCCAGCAGCCCCCGGGGGGTAGCGGGCTCCTTCAATGAGCAGTTCTTC | CASSPRGVAGSFNEQFF
TRBJ2-3 | TRBD1 | NA | 15 | TRBV25-1 | TGTGCCAGCAGTGAAATCACAGGGGAAAAGGATACGCAGTATTTT | CASSEITGEKDTQYF
TRBJ2-7 | NA | NA | 12 | TRBV7-2 | TGTGCCAGCAGCTTCCTAGGCTACGAGCAGTACTTC | CASSFLGYEQYF
TRBJ1-6 | NA | NA | 13 | TRBV10-3 | TGTGCCATCAGACAGGGTCTTAATTCACCCCTCCACTTT | CAIRQGLNSPLHF
TRBJ1-1 | NA | NA | 13 | TRBV7-6 | TGTGCCAGCAGGTCCGACAGTAACACTGAAGCTTTCTTT | CASRSDSNTEAFF
TRBJ2-5 | TRBD1 | NA | 15 | TRBV5-1 | TGCGCCAGCAGCCCCGGACAGGGTAGGAAAGAGACCCAGTACTTC | CASSPGQGRKETQYF
TRBJ2-3 | NA | NA | 15 | TRBV27 | TGTGCCAGCAGTTCAGGGCCCCCACGCACAGATACGCAGTATTTT | CASSSGPPRTDTQYF
TRBJ2-1 | TRBD1 | NA | 13 | TRBV6-5 | TGTGCCAGCAGGCGGACAGGGCCCAATGAGCAGTTCTTC | CASRRTGPNEQFF
TRBJ1-3 | TRBD1 | few | 16 | TRBV15 | TGTGCCACCAGCAGAGCCCCAGGGGGCTCTGGAAACACCATATATTTT | CATSRAPGGSGNTIYF
TRBJ2-1 | NA | once | 14 | TRBV10-3 | TGTGCCATCAGTGAGCTCTTGACTAGCAATGAGCAGTTCTTC | CAISELLTSNEQFF
TRBJ2-1 | TRBD2 | NA | 18 | TRBV4-2 | TGTGCCAGCAGCACAAGATACGGCGGGGGCGCGGGGGGGAATGAGCAGTTCTTC | CASSTRYGGGAGGNEQFF
TRBJ2-5 | TRBD1 | NA | 15 | TRBV28 | TGTGCCAGCAGCTACAGGGGGCAGCCGCAAGAGACCCAGTACTTC | CASSYRGQPQETQYF
TRBJ2-1 | NA | NA | 14 | TRBV14 | TGTGCCAGCAGCCTATTAGACTACTACAATGAGCAGTTCTTC | CASSLLDYYNEQFF
TRBJ2-7 | TRBD1 | NA | 13 | TRBV29-1 | TGCAGCGTTACGGACAGGGGGCTATACGAGCAGTACTTC | CSVTDRGLYEQYF
TRBJ1-2 | TRBD1 | once | 14 | TRBV5-4 | TGTGCCAGCAGCCCGGGGGACAGGGTACGTGGCTACACCTTC | CASSPGDRVRGYTF